The 25 T cell receptor beta chains given below trace back to one sample, sequenced in a study of shared clonotypes between healthy human individuals. Profiled with immunoSEQ multiplex PCR; TCRdb holds only in-frame clones, not every one. This sample has roughly 2.2 million clones; roughly 93% occur once, and the top ten carry about 0.39%. Sequenced input: naive CD4+ T cells from PBMCs. The subset: CD45RA+ positively selected. These receptors all come from a young man in good health. Some clones in this sample may be carry-over from other donors' samples.

The chain carries TRBV5-4 and TRBJ2-7, with D tentatively TRBD2 (6 bases). Germline-derived CDR1 and CDR2 are SGHNT and YYREEE (reference sequence). The CDR3 length is 15 residues. Between the trimmed V and J ends, which lost 0 bases and 0 bases, there was a span of 10 bases. CDR3 DNA sequence: TGTGCCAGCAGCTTGGCCGGTAGCGGCTCCTACGAGCAGTACTTC. Protein product: CASSLAGSGSYEQYF.

This clone occurred a few times. The V gene is TRBV7-2, the J gene TRBJ1-2, with a weak D call TRBD1 (6 bases). The germline CDR1 and CDR2 sequences are SGHTA and FQGNSA. This CDR3 has 16 amino acids. V lost 2 bases and J 7 bases, leaving 20 bases between the germline ends. The CDR3 nucleotides read TGTGCCAGCAGCTTACAAACGACAGGCCTCAAGGGTGGCTACACCTTC. It yields the protein CASSLQTTGLKGGYTF.

The V and J genes are TRBV11-2 and TRBJ2-7; the match to TRBD1 covers 7 bases. CDR1 and CDR2 from the germline V gene are SGHAT and FQNNGV. Germline trimming cut 2 bases from V and 3 bases from J; bases unmatched to any gene: 10. There are 16 residues in the CDR3. The CDR3 spells CASSLSRGQRSYEQYF. In nucleotides, the CDR3 is TGTGCCAGCAGCTTAAGCCGGGGACAGCGCAGCTACGAGCAGTACTTC. Full variable domain (rest looked up from reference TRBV11-2 and TRBJ2-7): EAGVAQSPRYKIIEKRQSVAFWCNPISGHATLYWYQQILGQGPKLLIQFQNNGVVDDSQLPKDRFSAERLKGVDSTLKIQPAKLEDSAVYLCASSLSRGQRSYEQYFGPGTRLTVT.

The chain combines TRBV5-4 with TRBJ2-3; D is uncertain. V was clipped by 6 bases and J by 2 bases, with 13 bases between them. Looked up from germline, CDR1 is SGHNT and CDR2 is YYREEE (reference sequence). This CDR3 has 14 residues. The CDR3 region is CASKPYTTTDTQYF. The CDR3 DNA reads as TGTGCCAGCAAGCCCTACACAACCACAGATACGCAGTATTTT. Full variable domain (outside the CDR3, taken from reference TRBV5-4 and TRBJ2-3): ETGVTQSPTHLIKTRGQQVTLRCSSQSGHNTVSWYQQALGQGPQFIFQYYREEENGRGNFPPRFSGLQFPNYSSELNVNALELDDSALYLCASKPYTTTDTQYFGPGTRLTVL.

About this clone: Other DNA sequences of this sample code for an identical CDR3. The chain links TRBV5-6 to TRBJ2-3, with 8 bases matching TRBD2. The germline CDR1 and CDR2 sequences are SGHDT and YYEEEE. The ends lost 1 base at V and 5 bases at J; junction bases unmatched: 0. The CDR3 sequence is 13 residues long. The CDR3 loop reads CASSLLAGDTQYF. In nucleotides, the CDR3 is TGTGCCAGCAGCTTGCTAGCGGGAGATACGCAGTATTTT.

This rearrangement joins TRBV7-9 to TRBJ2-3, with D possibly matching TRBD2 (6 bases). In germline, CDR1 is SEHNR, CDR2 FQNEAQ (reference sequence). The CDR3 has 13 residues. The germline V and J ends were trimmed by 2 bases and 6 bases, with 9 bases remaining between them. The CDR3 spells CASSLRRVDTQYF. The CDR3 bases are TGTGCCAGCAGCTTAAGGAGGGTGGATACGCAGTATTTT. Looking up the rest from reference TRBV7-9 and TRBJ2-3 gives the full variable domain: DTGVSQNPRHKITKRGQNVTFRCDPISEHNRLYWYRQTLGQGPEFLTYFQNEAQLEKSRLLSDRFSAERPKGSFSTLEIQRTEQGDSAMYLCASSLRRVDTQYFGPGTRLTVL.

The chain combines TRBV4-1 with TRBJ1-1; D remains unclear. Trimming stripped 4 bases from V and 7 bases from J, with 16 bases between. The CDR3 loop spans 14 amino acids. CDR1 is MGHRA, CDR2 YSYEKL, per germline. CDR3 sequence (DNA): TGCGCCAGCAGCCCCCCAGGAGGGAGTGGTGAAGCTTTCTTT. Amino acid sequence: CASSPPGGSGEAFF.

The chain recombines TRBV5-1 with TRBJ1-1; 7 bases line up with TRBD1. The CDR3 loop spans 14 amino acids. The germline gives CDR1 SGHRS, CDR2 YFSETQ. V trimming: 3 bases; J trimming: 10 bases; junction bases outside the gene matches: 12. Written as DNA, the CDR3 is TGCGCCAGCAGCTCTGGCACAGGGGCGCAAGGAGCTTTCTTT. Translated: CASSSGTGAQGAFF. The entire variable domain, with the rest obtained from reference TRBV5-1 and TRBJ1-1, is as follows: KAGVTQTPRYLIKTRGQQVTLSCSPISGHRSVSWYQQTPGQGLQFLFEYFSETQRNKGNFPGRFSGRQFSNSRSEMNVSTLELGDSALYLCASSSGTGAQGAFFGQGTRLTVV.

The chain combines TRBV6-6 with TRBJ1-1; D is possibly TRBD1 (5 bases). Between the trimmed V and J ends, which lost 5 bases and 6 bases, there was a span of 13 bases. Germline V gene lookup returns CDR1 MNHNY and CDR2 SVGAGI (reference sequence). This CDR3 spans 13 amino acids. CDR3 coding DNA: TGTGCCAGCAGTCCTTTTAGGGACGCTGAAGCTTTCTTT. Protein sequence: CASSPFRDAEAFF.

This chain uses TRBV5-1 with TRBJ2-4, with D possibly matching TRBD1 (6 bases). The germline CDR1 and CDR2 sequences are SGHRS and YFSETQ. The V end lost 1 base, the J end lost 9 bases, and 11 bases lay between the germline ends. This CDR3 has 13 amino acids. This CDR3 reads CASSLSDRIIQYF. CDR3 nucleotides: TGCGCCAGCAGCTTGAGTGACAGGATCATTCAGTACTTC. Filled out from reference TRBV5-1 and TRBJ2-4, the complete variable domain reads KAGVTQTPRYLIKTRGQQVTLSCSPISGHRSVSWYQQTPGQGLQFLFEYFSETQRNKGNFPGRFSGRQFSNSRSEMNVSTLELGDSALYLCASSLSDRIIQYFGAGTRLSVL.

This chain connects TRBV12-5 to TRBJ2-1; D possibly uses TRBD1 or TRBD2 (5 bases each). The CDR3 runs to 13 residues. Trimming took off 5 bases at V and 8 bases at J, with 13 bases between the two ends. Germline values: CDR1 LGHNT, CDR2 FRNRAP. The CDR3 DNA follows: TGTGCTAGTGGTGTGTCGAGAGGGGATGAGCAGTTCTTC. It specifies CASGVSRGDEQFF.

CDR3 nucleotides: TGTGCCAGCAGTTTTAAGGGGGCAACAACTAATGAAAAACTGTTTTTT. It specifies CASSFKGATTNEKLFF. This chain connects TRBV27 to TRBJ1-4, with 7 bases matching TRBD1. Germline V gene sequence: CDR1 MNHEY, CDR2 SMNVEV (reference sequence). This CDR3 has 16 residues. V was pared by 3 bases and J by 0 bases, with 4 bases of the junction left unmatched.

The rearrangement joins TRBV6-5 to TRBJ1-5; D call uncertain. From germline, CDR1 is MNHEY and CDR2 SVGAGI. This CDR3 spans 14 amino acids. V lost 5 bases, J lost 6 bases, and 14 bases lay in between. The CDR3 bases are TGTGCCAGCAGTCAGGACCCAGTAAGTCAGCCCCAGCATTTT. Protein product: CASSQDPVSQPQHF.

The CDR3 nucleotides are TGTGCCAGCAGCTCCTTAGCGGGAAGTTCCACAGATACGCAGTATTTT. This gives the protein CASSSLAGSSTDTQYF. The V gene is TRBV11-2, the J gene TRBJ2-3; TRBD2 matches at 8 bases. The CDR3 extends over 16 amino acids. The J segment lost 2 bases and the V segment lost 4 bases, leaving 8 bases of the junction unmatched. Germline V lookup: CDR1 SGHAT, CDR2 FQNNGV.

The V call is TRBV6-1, the J call TRBJ1-2; maybe TRBD1 (6 bases). Germline V gives CDR1 MNHNS, CDR2 SASEGT. The CDR3 has 13 residues. Trimming left V 6 bases short and J 8 bases short, with 16 bases between. CDR3 nucleotides: TGTGCCAGCAGGGAGACAGGCGACTTGGGCTACACCTTC. Amino acids: CASRETGDLGYTF.

This clone has just one count. The chain combines TRBV7-3 with TRBJ2-7, with TRBD2 identical over 10 bases. Germline CDR1 is SGHTA and CDR2 is FQGTGA. The CDR3 has 18 residues. V was pared by 2 bases and J by 0 bases, with 10 bases of the junction left unmatched. CDR3 nucleotide sequence: TGTGCCAGCAGCTTATCTCGGTCACTAGCGGGAAGCTCCTACGAGCAGTACTTC. Encoded protein: CASSLSRSLAGSSYEQYF.

Points on this clone: The same CDR3 arises from other DNA sequences in this sample as well. This rearrangement joins TRBV5-1 to TRBJ2-2; 8 bases line up with TRBD2. Looked up from germline, CDR1 is SGHRS and CDR2 is YFSETQ. The ends lost 4 bases at V and 3 bases at J; junction bases unmatched: 5. The CDR3 contains 15 residues. CDR3 loop: CASSPGLADTGELFF. The CDR3 coding sequence is TGCGCCAGCAGCCCAGGACTAGCTGACACCGGGGAGCTGTTTTTT. The full variable domain, in which reference TRBV5-1 and TRBJ2-2 provide the parts outside the CDR3, is KAGVTQTPRYLIKTRGQQVTLSCSPISGHRSVSWYQQTPGQGLQFLFEYFSETQRNKGNFPGRFSGRQFSNSRSEMNVSTLELGDSALYLCASSPGLADTGELFFGEGSRLTVL.

This clone was seen a single time. The chain links TRBV2 to TRBJ2-7, with 7 bases aligning to TRBD1. Losses at the gene ends were 0 bases for V and 6 bases for J; bases not matched to a gene: 5. The CDR3 runs to 14 residues. Germline assignment: CDR1 SNHLY and CDR2 FYNNEI. The DNA for the CDR3 is TGTGCCAGCAGTGAAGCGCTTCCAGGGGGCGAGCAGTACTTC. This gives the protein CASSEALPGGEQYF.

The chain has TRBV28 and TRBJ2-7, with a possible D match to TRBD1 (7 bases). Germline V CDR1 and CDR2: MDHEN, SYDVKM. The CDR3 length is 15 residues. The ends were cut back, 6 bases at V and 0 bases at J, with 15 bases in the middle. The CDR3 protein is CASRPPGGSSYEQYF. The CDR3 coding sequence is TGTGCCAGCAGACCCCCAGGGGGGAGCTCCTACGAGCAGTACTTC.

The genes are TRBV19 and TRBJ1-2; D is perhaps TRBD1 (5 bases). This CDR3 spans 14 amino acids. Trimming left V 3 bases short and J 4 bases short, with 12 bases between. Germline V CDR1 and CDR2: LNHDA, SQIVND (reference sequence). This chain's CDR3 is CASSISAGTYGYTF. CDR3 DNA: TGTGCCAGTAGTATTTCAGCAGGGACCTATGGCTACACCTTC.

The gene calls are TRBV5-1 and TRBJ2-2, with 16 bases that match TRBD2. The length of the CDR3 is 16 residues. Trimming cost V 4 bases and J 6 bases; bases outside gene matches: 3. CDR1 SGHRS and CDR2 YFSETQ come from the germline V gene. CDR3: CASSQGTSGRAGELFF. Written as DNA, the CDR3 is TGCGCCAGCAGCCAAGGGACTAGCGGGAGGGCCGGGGAGCTGTTTTTT.

The chain links TRBV6-1 to TRBJ2-5; TRBD2 agrees at 12 bases. This CDR3 has 15 amino acids. The V segment lost 9 bases and the J segment 4 bases; nucleotides outside the gene matches: 9. Germline CDR1 and CDR2: MNHNS and SASEGT. CDR3 protein: CASTLGGLAGETQYF. In DNA form, the CDR3 reads TGTGCCAGTACGTTGGGGGGACTAGCGGGAGAGACCCAGTACTTC.

This sequence joins TRBV10-2 and TRBJ2-1; 9 bases align to TRBD1. Germline V lookup: CDR1 WSHSY, CDR2 SAAADI. J was trimmed by 5 bases and V by 8 bases; bases with no gene match: 4. The length of the CDR3 is 13 residues. CDR3 DNA: TGCGCCAGCGAGGACAGGGGCAACAATGAGCAGTTCTTC. This translates into CASEDRGNNEQFF.

The chain joins TRBV7-2 to TRBJ2-7; perhaps D is TRBD1 or TRBD2 (6 bases each). The V end lost 7 bases, the J end lost 6 bases, and 19 bases lay between the germline ends. The CDR3 extends over 14 amino acids. CDR1 and CDR2 from the germline V gene are SGHTA and FQGNSA. CDR3 protein: CASTLKGGPGEQYF. The DNA of the CDR3 is TGTGCCAGCACCCTTAAGGGGGGCCCGGGCGAGCAGTACTTC.

The gene calls are TRBV5-1 and TRBJ1-5, with D tentatively TRBD1 (6 bases). The ends were cut back, 3 bases at V and 3 bases at J, with 13 bases in the middle. The CDR3 totals 15 residues. Germline V gene sequence: CDR1 SGHRS, CDR2 YFSETQ. CDR3 sequence reads: CASSWEGGPNQPQHF. The CDR3 coding sequence is TGCGCCAGCAGCTGGGAAGGGGGACCCAATCAGCCCCAGCATTTT.